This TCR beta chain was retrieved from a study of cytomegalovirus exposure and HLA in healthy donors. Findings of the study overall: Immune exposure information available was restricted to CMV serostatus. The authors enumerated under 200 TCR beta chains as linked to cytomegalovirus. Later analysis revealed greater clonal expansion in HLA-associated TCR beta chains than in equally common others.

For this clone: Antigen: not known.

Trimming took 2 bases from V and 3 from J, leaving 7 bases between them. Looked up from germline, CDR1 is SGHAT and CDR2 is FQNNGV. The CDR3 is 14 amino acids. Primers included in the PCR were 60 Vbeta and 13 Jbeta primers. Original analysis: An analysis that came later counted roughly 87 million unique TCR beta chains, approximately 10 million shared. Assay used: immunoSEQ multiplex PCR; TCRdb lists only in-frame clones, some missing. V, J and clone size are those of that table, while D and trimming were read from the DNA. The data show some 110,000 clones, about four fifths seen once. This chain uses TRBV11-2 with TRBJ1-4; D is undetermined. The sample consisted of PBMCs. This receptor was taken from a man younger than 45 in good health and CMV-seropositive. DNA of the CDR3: TGTGCCAGCAGCTTATCGAGGGCTAATGAAAAACTGTTTTTT. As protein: CASSLSRANEKLFF.